A selection of T cell receptor beta chains follows, all from one sample in a study of blood T cell repertoires in COVID-19. Sequencing used immunoSEQ multiplex PCR; TCRdb keeps in-frame clones, though not all of them. The table has approximately 190,000 clones, around 77% seen once; the top ten hold roughly 17%. Sequenced material: peripheral blood. These receptors were taken from a man between 60 and 75 years old with active or convalescent COVID-19. Both conserved end residues are part of each CDR3. Each record gives: V gene, clone size, CDR3 protein. Clone size, where shown, is once, few, many, or a class for clones that have expanded.

v_gene: TRBV3-1/TRBV3-2
abundance: -
CDR3aa: CASTALGAGGRETQYF

v_gene: TRBV6-1
abundance: -
CDR3aa: CASSENPTRTDTQYF

v_gene: TRBV5-1
abundance: -
CDR3aa: CASSSIDTQETQYF

v_gene: TRBV6-5
abundance: -
CDR3aa: CASSKGGNYNEQFF

v_gene: TRBV6-6
abundance: -
CDR3aa: CASSYEPRSPLHF

v_gene: TRBV12-3/TRBV12-4
abundance: once
CDR3aa: CASSLTRAYEQFF

v_gene: TRBV9
abundance: -
CDR3aa: CASSGVGEGSYNEQFF

v_gene: TRBV29-1
abundance: -
CDR3aa: CSVRGGGNTEAFF

v_gene: TRBV30
abundance: -
CDR3aa: CAWSEGIGGGFEETQYF

v_gene: TRBV5-4
abundance: -
CDR3aa: CASSYGDYEQYF

v_gene: TRBV3-1/TRBV3-2
abundance: -
CDR3aa: CASSQSGQGYEQYF

v_gene: TRBV19
abundance: -
CDR3aa: CASNKDRGEPQHF

v_gene: TRBV4-1
abundance: -
CDR3aa: CASSQEATSGGYNEQFF

v_gene: TRBV24-1
abundance: once
CDR3aa: CATGREVDEQFF

v_gene: TRBV4-3
abundance: -
CDR3aa: CASSQGTSGVSDTQYF

v_gene: TRBV27
abundance: -
CDR3aa: CASSFASGRNEQFF

v_gene: TRBV4-2
abundance: -
CDR3aa: CASSQEGGRSNEQFF

v_gene: TRBV19
abundance: -
CDR3aa: CASSSPGLAGSSGANVLTF

v_gene: TRBV12-3/TRBV12-4
abundance: -
CDR3aa: CASSSSGAYEQYF

v_gene: TRBV7-8
abundance: -
CDR3aa: CASSLGEPEPQHF

v_gene: TRBV7-9
abundance: -
CDR3aa: CASSPESSLAAYEQYF

v_gene: TRBV27
abundance: once
CDR3aa: CASSPYMTGGGNTEAFF

v_gene: TRBV5-5
abundance: -
CDR3aa: CASSLTGTSGTSTDTQYF

v_gene: TRBV5-1
abundance: -
CDR3aa: CASSSLGSSYNEQFF

v_gene: TRBV14
abundance: -
CDR3aa: CASSPVGGQGHEQYF

v_gene: TRBV4-3
abundance: -
CDR3aa: CASSQDYGTSGNIIYEQYF

v_gene: TRBV6-2/TRBV6-3
abundance: once
CDR3aa: CASSERAMNTEAFF

v_gene: TRBV7-2
abundance: -
CDR3aa: CASSSHDRGLAGTGELFF

v_gene: TRBV7-9
abundance: -
CDR3aa: CASKGLAEGGSYEQYF

v_gene: TRBV7-9
abundance: -
CDR3aa: CASSLVPVRETQYF

v_gene: TRBV6-5
abundance: -
CDR3aa: CASSYGPGNQPQHF